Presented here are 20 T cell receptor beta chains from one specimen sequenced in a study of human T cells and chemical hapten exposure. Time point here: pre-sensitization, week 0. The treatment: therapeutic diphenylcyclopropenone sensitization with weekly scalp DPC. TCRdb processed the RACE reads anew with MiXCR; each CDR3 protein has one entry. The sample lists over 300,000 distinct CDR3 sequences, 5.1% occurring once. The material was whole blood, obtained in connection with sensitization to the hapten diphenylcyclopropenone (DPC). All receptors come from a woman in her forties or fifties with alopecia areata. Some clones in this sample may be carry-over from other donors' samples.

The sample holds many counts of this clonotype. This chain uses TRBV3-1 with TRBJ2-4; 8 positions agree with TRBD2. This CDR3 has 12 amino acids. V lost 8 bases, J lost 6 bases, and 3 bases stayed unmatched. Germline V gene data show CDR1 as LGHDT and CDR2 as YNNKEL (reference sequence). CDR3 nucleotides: TGTGCCAGCGGGCTAGCGGGAAACATTCAGTACTTC. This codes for CASGLAGNIQYF.

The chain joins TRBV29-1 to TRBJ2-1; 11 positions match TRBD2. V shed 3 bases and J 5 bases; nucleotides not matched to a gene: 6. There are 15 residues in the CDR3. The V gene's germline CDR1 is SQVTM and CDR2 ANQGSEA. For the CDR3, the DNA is TGCAGCGTTGACGGGACTAGCGGAAACCACAATGAGCAGTTCTTC. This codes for CSVDGTSGNHNEQFF.

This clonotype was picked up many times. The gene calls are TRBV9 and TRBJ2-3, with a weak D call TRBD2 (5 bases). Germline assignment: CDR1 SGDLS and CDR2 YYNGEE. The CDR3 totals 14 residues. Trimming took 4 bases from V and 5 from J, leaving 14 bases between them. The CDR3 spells CASSPRTGGDTQYF. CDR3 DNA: TGTGCCAGCAGCCCGAGGACTGGCGGAGATACGCAGTATTTT.

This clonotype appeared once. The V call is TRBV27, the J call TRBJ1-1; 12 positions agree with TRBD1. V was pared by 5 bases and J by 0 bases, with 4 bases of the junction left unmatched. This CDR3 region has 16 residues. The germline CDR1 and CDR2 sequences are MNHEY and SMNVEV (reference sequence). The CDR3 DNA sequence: TGTGCCAGCAGTCTGGGGACAGGGGGCATGAACACTGAAGCTTTCTTT. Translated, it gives CASSLGTGGMNTEAFF.

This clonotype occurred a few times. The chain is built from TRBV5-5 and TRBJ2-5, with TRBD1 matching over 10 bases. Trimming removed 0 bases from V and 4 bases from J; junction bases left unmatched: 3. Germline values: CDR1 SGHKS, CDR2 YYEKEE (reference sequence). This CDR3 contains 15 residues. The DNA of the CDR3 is TGTGCCAGCAGCTTGGCGACAGGGGGCCTAGAGACCCAGTACTTC. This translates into CASSLATGGLETQYF.

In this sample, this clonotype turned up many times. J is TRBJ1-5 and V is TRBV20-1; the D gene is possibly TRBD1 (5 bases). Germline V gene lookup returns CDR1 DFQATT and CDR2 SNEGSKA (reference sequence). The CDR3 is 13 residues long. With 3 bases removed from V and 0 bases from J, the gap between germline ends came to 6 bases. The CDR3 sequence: CSASGGSNQPQHF. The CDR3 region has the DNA TGCAGTGCTAGCGGGGGTAGCAATCAGCCCCAGCATTTT.

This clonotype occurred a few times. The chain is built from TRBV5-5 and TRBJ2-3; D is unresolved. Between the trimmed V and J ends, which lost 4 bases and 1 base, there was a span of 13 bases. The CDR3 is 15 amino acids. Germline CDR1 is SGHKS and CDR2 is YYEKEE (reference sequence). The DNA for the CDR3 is TGTGCCAGCAGCCCCCAGACTCCAGGCACAGATACGCAGTATTTT. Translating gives CASSPQTPGTDTQYF.

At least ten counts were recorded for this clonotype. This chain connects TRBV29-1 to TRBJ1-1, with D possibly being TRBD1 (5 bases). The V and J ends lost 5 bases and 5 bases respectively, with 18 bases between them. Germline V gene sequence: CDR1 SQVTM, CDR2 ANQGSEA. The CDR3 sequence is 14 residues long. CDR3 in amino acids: CSVRFPWGGTEAFF. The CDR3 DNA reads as TGCAGCGTTCGATTTCCATGGGGGGGGACTGAAGCTTTCTTT.

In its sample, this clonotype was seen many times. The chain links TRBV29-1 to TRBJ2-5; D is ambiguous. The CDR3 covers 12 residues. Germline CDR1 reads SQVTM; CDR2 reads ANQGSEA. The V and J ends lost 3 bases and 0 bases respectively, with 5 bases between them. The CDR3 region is CSVDKYQETQYF. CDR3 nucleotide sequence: TGCAGCGTTGATAAGTACCAAGAGACCCAGTACTTC.

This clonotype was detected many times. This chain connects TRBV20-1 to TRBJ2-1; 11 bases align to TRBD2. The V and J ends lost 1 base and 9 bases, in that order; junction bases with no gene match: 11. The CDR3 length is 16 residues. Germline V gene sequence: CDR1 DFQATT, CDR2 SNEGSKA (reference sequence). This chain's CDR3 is CSARAIAGGSGSEQFF. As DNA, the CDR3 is TGCAGTGCTAGAGCGATAGCGGGAGGGTCGGGGAGTGAGCAGTTCTTC.

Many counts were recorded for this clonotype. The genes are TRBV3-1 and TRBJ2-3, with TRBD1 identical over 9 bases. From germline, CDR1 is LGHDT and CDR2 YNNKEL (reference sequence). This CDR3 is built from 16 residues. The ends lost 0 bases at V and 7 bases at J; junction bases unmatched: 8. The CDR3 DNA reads TGTGCCAGCAGCCAAGATCTCGTACAGGGGGCAAATACGCAGTATTTT. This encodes CASSQDLVQGANTQYF.

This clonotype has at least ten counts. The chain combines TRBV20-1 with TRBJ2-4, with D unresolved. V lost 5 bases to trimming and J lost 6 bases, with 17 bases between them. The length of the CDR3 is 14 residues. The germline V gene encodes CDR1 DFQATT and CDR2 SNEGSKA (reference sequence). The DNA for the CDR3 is TGCAGTGCTCGCTCCGGGCCGAGAGGAAACATTCAGTACTTC. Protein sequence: CSARSGPRGNIQYF.

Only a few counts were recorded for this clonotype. The CDR3 nucleotides are TGTGCCAGCAGCTTATATCCTGGGGCCTACGAGCAGTACTTC. Its protein product is CASSLYPGAYEQYF. This chain uses TRBV7-2 with TRBJ2-7, with D uncertain. V was shortened by 2 bases and J by 2 bases, with 10 bases between the two germline ends. The germline V gene encodes CDR1 SGHTA and CDR2 FQGNSA. CDR3 length: 14 residues.

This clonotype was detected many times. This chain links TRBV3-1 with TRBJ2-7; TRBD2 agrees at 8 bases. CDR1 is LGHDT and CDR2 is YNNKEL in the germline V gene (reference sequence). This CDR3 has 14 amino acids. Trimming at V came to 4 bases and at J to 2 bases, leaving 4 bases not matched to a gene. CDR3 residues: CASSPGRVPYEQYF. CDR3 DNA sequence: TGTGCCAGCAGCCCCGGGAGGGTCCCCTACGAGCAGTACTTC.

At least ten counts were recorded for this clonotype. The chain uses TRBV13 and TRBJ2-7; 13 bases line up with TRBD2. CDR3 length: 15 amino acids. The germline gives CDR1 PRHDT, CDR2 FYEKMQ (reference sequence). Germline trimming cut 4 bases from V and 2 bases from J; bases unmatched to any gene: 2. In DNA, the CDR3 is TGTGCCAGCAGCTCTGGACTAGCGGGGGCCTACGAGCAGTACTTC. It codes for CASSSGLAGAYEQYF.

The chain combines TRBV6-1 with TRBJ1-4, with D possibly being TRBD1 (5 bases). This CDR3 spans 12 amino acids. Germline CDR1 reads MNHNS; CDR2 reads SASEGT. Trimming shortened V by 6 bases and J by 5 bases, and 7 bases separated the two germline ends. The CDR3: CASRAGNEKLFF. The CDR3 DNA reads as TGTGCCAGCAGAGCAGGGAATGAAAAACTGTTTTTT.

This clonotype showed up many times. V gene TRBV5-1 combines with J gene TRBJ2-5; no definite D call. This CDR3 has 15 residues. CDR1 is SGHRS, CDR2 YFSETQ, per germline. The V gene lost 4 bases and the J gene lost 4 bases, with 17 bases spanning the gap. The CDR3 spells CASSRLGASLETQYF. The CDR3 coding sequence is TGCGCCAGCAGCAGGCTGGGTGCGTCCTTAGAGACCCAGTACTTC.

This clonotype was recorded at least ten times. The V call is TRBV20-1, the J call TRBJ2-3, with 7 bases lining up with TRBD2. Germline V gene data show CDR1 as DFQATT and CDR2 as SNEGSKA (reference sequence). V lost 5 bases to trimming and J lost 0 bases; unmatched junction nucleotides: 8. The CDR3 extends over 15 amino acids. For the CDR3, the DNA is TGCAGTGCTCCCCCTCTAGCGGAGAGCACAGATACGCAGTATTTT. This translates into CSAPPLAESTDTQYF.

The CDR3 nucleotides are TGTGCCAGCAGCCGCGAGGAGGGACACGCCACAGATACGCAGTATTTT. It encodes CASSREEGHATDTQYF. The genes are TRBV3-1 and TRBJ2-3; D tentatively fits TRBD1 or TRBD2 (6 bases each). The CDR3 is 16 residues long. The germline V gene has CDR1 LGHDT and CDR2 YNNKEL (reference sequence). The ends were cut back, 4 bases at V and 2 bases at J, with 16 bases in the middle.

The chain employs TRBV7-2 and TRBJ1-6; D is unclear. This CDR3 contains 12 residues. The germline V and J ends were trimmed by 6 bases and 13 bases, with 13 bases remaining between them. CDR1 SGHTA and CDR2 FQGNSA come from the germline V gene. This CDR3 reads CASRLRVHPLHF. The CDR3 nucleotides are TGTGCCAGCAGGCTCCGGGTTCACCCCCTCCACTTT.